The clone carrying this TCR beta chain appeared a few times. Its antigen is not known. This sample was included in a study of blood T cells in healthy people across ages. For the second PCR, which ran for 7 to 11 cycles, a sample-barcoded 5' primer and a J-beta primer mix were used. Every cDNA molecule bore a tag from a template-switch adaptor containing 12 random nucleotides. TCRdb used MiXCR to reprocess the 5' RACE reads, holding one entry per CDR3 protein. Of 1.5 million to 2 million distinct CDR3 sequences listed, about 49% are singletons. Overall study findings and caveats: It was not known whether donors were CMV positive (a possible confounder of expanded clonotype changes). Measured against age, TCR beta diversity per million T cells decreased in a roughly linear manner.

The sample consisted of blood. The source of this sequence is a woman in her thirties or forties in good health.

The CDR3 DNA follows: TGTGCCAGCAGCCAAGATTACGGAGGACACCAGCCCCAGCATTTT. It encodes CASSQDYGGHQPQHF. The J gene is TRBJ1-5, the V gene TRBV4-2; weak D call: TRBD1 (5 bases). Germline CDR1 LGHNA, CDR2 YNFKEQ. The V and J ends lost 0 bases and 7 bases respectively, with 13 bases between them. CDR3 length equals 15 residues.